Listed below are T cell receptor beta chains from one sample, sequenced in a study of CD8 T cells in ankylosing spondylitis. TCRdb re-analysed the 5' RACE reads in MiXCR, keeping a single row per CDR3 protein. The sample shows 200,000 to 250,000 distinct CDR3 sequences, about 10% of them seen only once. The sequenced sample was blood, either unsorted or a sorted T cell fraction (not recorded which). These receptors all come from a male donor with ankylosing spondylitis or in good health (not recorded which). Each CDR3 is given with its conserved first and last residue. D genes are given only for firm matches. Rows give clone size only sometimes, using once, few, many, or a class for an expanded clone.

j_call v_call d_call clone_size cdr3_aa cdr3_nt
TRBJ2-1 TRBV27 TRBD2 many CASRLLAGISNEQFF TGTGCCAGCCGCCTATTAGCGGGGATTTCCAATGAGCAGTTCTTC
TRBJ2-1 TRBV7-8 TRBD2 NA CASSLLGGGAINEQFF TGTGCCAGCAGCTTATTGGGCGGGGGGGCCATTAATGAGCAGTTCTTC
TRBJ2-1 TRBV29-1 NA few CSVEGGPPGDYNEQFF TGCAGCGTTGAGGGGGGACCGCCGGGGGATTACAATGAGCAGTTCTTC
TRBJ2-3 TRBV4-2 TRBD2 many CASSRTSGDTDTQYF TGTGCCAGCAGCCGGACTAGCGGAGACACAGATACGCAGTATTTT
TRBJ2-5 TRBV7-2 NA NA CASSFSTGPETQNF TGTGCCAGCAGCTTCTCGACCGGACCAGAGACCCAGAACTTC
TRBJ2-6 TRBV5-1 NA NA CASSLRVGANVLTF TGCGCCAGCAGCTTAAGGGTTGGGGCCAACGTCCTGACTTTC
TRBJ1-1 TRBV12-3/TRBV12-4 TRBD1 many CASSSDGTGNTEAFF TGTGCCAGCAGTTCCGACGGGACAGGGAACACTGAAGCTTTCTTT
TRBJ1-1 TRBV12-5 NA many CASERGASGTEAFF TGTGCTAGTGAAAGGGGGGCTTCGGGCACTGAAGCTTTCTTT
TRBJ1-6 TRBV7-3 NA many CASSRRGDSPLHF TGTGCCAGCAGCCGCAGAGGGGATTCACCCCTCCACTTT
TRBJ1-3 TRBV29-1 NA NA CSVGGAGNTIYF TGCAGCGTTGGGGGGGCTGGAAACACCATATATTTT
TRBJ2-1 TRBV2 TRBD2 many CASSVGAGGHEQFF TGTGCCAGCAGTGTCGGAGCGGGGGGGCATGAGCAGTTCTTC
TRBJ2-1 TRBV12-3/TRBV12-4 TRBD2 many CASTQTSGGNNEQFF TGTGCCAGCACCCAGACTAGCGGGGGGAACAATGAGCAGTTCTTC
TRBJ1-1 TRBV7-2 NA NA CASSLDPAYGEAFF TGTGCCAGCAGCTTGGATCCAGCCTACGGTGAAGCTTTCTTT